The present T cell receptor (beta chain) was sequenced within a study of cytomegalovirus exposure and HLA in healthy donors listed by TCRdb under 2017. Regarding the complete study: According to an earlier analysis of a few hundred of the donors, roughly 180 million T cells yielded over 90 million unique TCR beta sequences and roughly 280 Gb of sequence data. An early release covering more than 500 HLA-typed donors comprised approximately 290 gigabases of sequencing data and roughly 85 million unique TCR sequences. Among the roughly 390 genotyped donors, approximately 82% belonged to the genetic ancestry cluster associated with self-reported Caucasian donors. The aim of the study was to test whether cataloging public T cell receptors could identify signatures of past pathogen exposure. The T cell repertoires of 666 subjects were profiled by immunosequencing and related to cytomegalovirus serostatus. In addition to the first cohort of 666 subjects, a separate validation cohort of 120 different subjects was used. High-throughput TCR immunosequencing, statistical association of individual TCRs with disease status, and machine learning were combined to predict cytomegalovirus infection status. To study patterns of TCR occurrence, a later analysis re-analyzed previously published TCR beta repertoires from around 670 donors and added high-resolution HLA genotyping. Rather than drawing on any new phenotypic data, the later analysis identified candidate immune exposures from TCR beta sequences and the way those sequences occurred across donors. An earlier analysis of several hundred of the donors applied high-throughput TCR beta sequencing to assess whether each TCR beta V gene segment acted as functional or pseudogenic. Alongside the repertoire data, information on donor age, sex, ethnicity and CMV serostatus was compiled. Genome-wide SNP genotypes for about three fifths of the roughly 670 donors were used in a later genetic analysis, which treated that subset as a discovery cohort. All discovery cohort repertoires had been generated on a single sequencing platform. HLA typing included class I and class II loci at four-digit resolution. The number of donors typed differed by locus, with roughly 620-630 for A, B, C, DRB1 and DQB1, more than 500 for DQA1, 606 for DPA1, and 450 to 480 for DPB1. Four to six DR-DQ haplotypes were handled as single units for association and clustering, since linkage in the cohort was strong. On average, roughly 250,000 unique TCR beta nucleotide sequences were sequenced per donor among more than 350 genotyped donors of the cohort, with around 19% of those sequences being non-productive.

As regards this clone: The antigen this receptor binds is unknown. Within one base of it there is no much larger clone, and no base qualities were kept.

The paper's findings and limits, for the study overall: Most TCR sequences were seen in very few donors, while some public TCRs were found in many individuals. A later analysis found that HLA-associated TCR beta chains were more clonally expanded and had lower generation probabilities than equally common non-associated chains. A further reported finding was that TCR beta sequences accurately predicted the HLA-A and HLA-B alleles for most subjects in the first cohort. In a later analysis, TCR association rates were found to vary across HLA loci, with the most associated TCRs seen for DRB1 alleles and the fewest for HLA-C alleles. An association between a missense DCLRE1C variant and V-gene and J-gene trimming of TCR beta chains was found in a later genetic analysis and replicated in an independent cohort. In an earlier analysis of 500 to 650 of the donors, most TCR beta V segments appeared in productive rearrangements about 87% or about 30% of the time, broadly matching IMGT annotations. The authors suggested that the approach could potentially be generalized to other disease states and immunological phenotypes. Because counts were too low, seventeen rarely observed V segments, including chromosome 9 orphons, were excluded from the earlier analysis of roughly 580 of the donors. The presence/absence analyses assumed that sequencing depth was roughly uniform across donors, and that assumption may not be true. The cohort was sequenced for TCR beta chains only, and without alpha or paired-chain data the features that could be detected were limited. Cytomegalovirus status was reported to be diagnosed by the classifier with high specificity and sensitivity in both the original and validation cohorts. Because HLA typing was missing for some donors at each locus, association tests included only the typed subset. Some IMGT-functional V segments, including TRBV6-2 and TRBV6-3, could not be told apart with the 87-base-pair reads, so those segments were excluded. At a false discovery rate of 0.05, a later analysis linked about 16,000 TCR beta sequences to specific HLA alleles. A later genetic analysis reported fewer N-insertions in productive TCRs among donors in an Asian-associated ancestry cluster than the roughly 690-donor mean. For the cohort, immune exposure information was limited to CMV serostatus. Assigning TCR associations to individual alleles was difficult when HLA alleles, especially DR and DQ, strongly co-occurred. A cluster of highly shared sequence variants was judged likely to be a technical artifact of the sequencing pipeline. According to a later analysis, most CMV-associated TCR beta chains appeared to be HLA-restricted, and the HLA associations seemed to be driven largely by CMV exposure. Linkage disequilibrium might explain the correlated functional status among segregating V segments, but an unknown experimental factor could not be ruled out. In vitro tests confirmed that a few of the cytomegalovirus-associated TCR beta chains recognize cytomegalovirus antigens. In a later analysis, several top co-occurrence clusters were reported to appear linked to parvovirus B19, influenza, CMV and Epstein-Barr virus. A total of 150 or so TCR beta chains were listed by the study as associated with cytomegalovirus.

Relative to germline, V is missing 1 base and J is missing 5 bases, with 5 bases of the junction outside any gene match. Sequences SEHNR (CDR1) and FQNEAQ (CDR2) are obtained from the germline V gene (reference sequence). Its CDR3 holds 15 amino acids, cysteine through phenylalanine. Of the read, only the CDR3 DNA is kept; its 45 bases are in frame from base 1. In total, approximately 690 healthy bone marrow donors made up the cohort. Cohort members were all nominally healthy when sampled, although unrecorded immune exposures were likely present. Of the 670 or so cohort members, roughly 300 had positive CMV serostatus and 350 to 450 had negative CMV serostatus, and CMV serostatus was not recorded for the donor. A peripheral blood sample was collected from each donor, and TCR beta sequencing was performed on peripheral blood mononuclear cells. Genomic DNA was extracted from the blood cell samples with the Qiagen DNeasy Blood Extraction Kit.

Library preparation employed the immunoSEQ multiplex PCR assay. For the multiplex PCR, a mixture combining 60 forward primers for TCR Vbeta segments and 13 reverse primers for TCR Jbeta segments was used. The CDR3 region of rearranged TCR beta genes was amplified from genomic DNA with a multiplex PCR assay. The Illumina HiSeq System was used to sequence the amplified TCR beta libraries as 87-base-pair reads. In the authors' own workflow: A later analysis tallied some 79 million unique TCR beta chains across the approximately 670 repertoires, and around 9.9 million of those chains were shared by two or more donors. To remove PCR and sequencing errors, raw reads were error-corrected and collapsed into unique sequences using a nearest-neighbor algorithm that merged closely related sequences. To assign V, D and J gene segments, CDR3 sequences were aligned to IMGT reference sequences. Each retained sequence needed at least a six-nucleotide match to both a V gene segment and a J gene segment. Rearrangements were called productive when the CDR3 lacked stop codons and stayed in frame with V and J; all others were non-productive. CDR3 was defined according to IMGT convention as the region running from the second conserved V-encoded cysteine to the conserved J-encoded phenylalanine. In an earlier analysis of more than 550 of the donors, sequences lacking an unambiguous match to a single V gene segment were excluded. In an earlier analysis of approximately 560 of the donors, a V segment was called functional when productive rearrangements were above 56.7%, and segregating when the standard deviation between donors exceeded 5%. A statistical classification framework was developed to diagnose cytomegalovirus status using the catalog of TCR beta chain sequences. In a later analysis, V and J genes were assigned by comparing TCR nucleotide sequences against IMGT/GENE-DB human TR gene sequences. A later analysis assigned CDR3 sequences and most-parsimonious VDJ recombination scenarios with the TCRdist pipeline. A later analysis defined each TCR beta chain by its CDR3 amino acid sequence plus V-gene family, and excluded reads lacking a unique V-gene family. As a way to deal with suspected cross-contamination and a sequencing artifact, a later analysis dropped nearly 600 nucleotide sequences that were highly shared and had low generation probability. A later analysis calculated a clonal expansion index for each public chain from normalized within-repertoire ranks of inferred template counts. Generation probabilities in a later analysis came from a VDJ recombination model fitted to out-of-frame rearrangements, and those results were checked against IGoR. In a later analysis, TCR-TCR, TCR-HLA and TCR-CMV co-occurrence was scored with hypergeometric tests, and a repertoire-size bias correction was applied to TCR pairs. A later analysis estimated false discovery rates by permuting HLA or CMV assignments 20 times. In a later analysis, co-occurring TCRs were grouped using DBSCAN, and TCRdist sequence similarity was added for clustering within HLA-allele-positive subsets. Repertoires with fewer than 30,000 or more than 120,000 public chains were left out of co-occurrence clustering, as were five repertoires with anomalous nucleotide sharing. What TCRdb holds here is the immuneACCESS table cut down to in-frame rearrangements. Part of the clones is not present; checked against another copy, under half of the missing clones reflect an unresolved V gene, and the others are unexplained. From that table come the V and J calls and clone size; the DNA was used to work out D and trimming. The sample has roughly 100,000 clones on record, about 62% of them singletons. The ten largest clones capture less than 5% of the sample.

The material sequenced was PBMCs. This TCR was recovered from a human donor in good health. The chain is assembled from TRBV7-9 and TRBJ2-5; 9 of the junction bases match TRBD2. At the DNA level, the sequence is TGTGCCAGCAGCTTAGGAGCGGGAGGTTGGGAGACCCAGTACTTC. The resulting protein is CASSLGAGGWETQYF.